This T cell receptor beta chain stems from a study of shared clonotypes between healthy human individuals. Looking at the study overall: CD4 naive and CD4 memory each took three plates per donor, while CD8 naive took two and CD8 memory one.

Investigators spread the genomic DNA of each subset evenly over several immunoSEQ plates. Clones were sequenced by immunoSEQ multiplex PCR, and TCRdb holds only the in-frame ones, with some missing. The sample holds more than 150,000 clones; about 93% are singletons and the top ten take about 0.07%. V was clipped by 0 bases and J by 2 bases; unmatched bases: 2. The CDR3 consists of 15 residues. The chain combines TRBV23-1 with TRBJ1-1; 8 bases line up with TRBD1. Being an ORF, TRBV23-1 has a function that is uncertain. This TCR was sampled from a woman aged 30 to 39 in good health. The sequenced sample was naive CD4+ T cells sorted from blood. Sample subset: CD45RA+ positively selected. CDR3 DNA sequence: TGCGCCAGCAGTCAATCTGACAGGGGTAACACTGAAGCTTTCTTT. This codes for CASSQSDRGNTEAFF.